One sample yielded the 17 T cell receptor beta chains listed below, sequenced in a study of CD8+CD57+ T cells in acquired aplastic anemia. Genomic DNA, serving as template, underwent TCR beta VDJ and CDR3 profiling. TCRdb fed the reads into MiXCR, producing one record per CDR3 protein. The table records more than 100,000 distinct CDR3 sequences, 41% of them present only once. Sequenced: sorted CD4+, CD8+, or CD8+CD57+ T cells (not recorded which) from PBMCs. The receptors were sampled from a human donor in good health, serving as a control.

The rearrangement uses TRBV10-3 and TRBJ1-5, with D perhaps TRBD1 (5 bases). This CDR3 region has 13 residues. The V gene's germline CDR1 is ENHRY and CDR2 SYGVKD. The germline V and J ends were trimmed by 4 bases and 7 bases, with 11 bases remaining between them. CDR3 sequence: CAISGSRDQPQHF. The CDR3 DNA follows: TGTGCCATCAGTGGGTCCAGGGACCAGCCCCAGCATTTT.

The sample holds a few counts of this clonotype. J is TRBJ2-1 and V is TRBV5-6; TRBD2 matches 9 bases. CDR1 and CDR2 from the germline V gene are SGHDT and YYEEEE. CDR3 length: 16 residues. V was pared by 4 bases and J by 5 bases, with 10 bases of the junction left unmatched. CDR3 protein: CASSLVGTSLHNEQFF. Here the CDR3 DNA reads TGTGCCAGCAGCCTGGTCGGGACTAGCCTACACAATGAGCAGTTCTTC. Based on the CDR3 plus reference TRBV5-6 and TRBJ2-1, the full variable domain is DAGVTQSPTHLIKTRGQQVTLRCSPKSGHDTVSWYQQALGQGPQFIFQYYEEEERQRGNFPDRFSGHQFPNYSSELNVNALLLGDSALYLCASSLVGTSLHNEQFFGPGTRLTVL.

This rearrangement joins TRBV19 to TRBJ2-3, with D tentatively TRBD2 (6 bases). This CDR3 comprises 16 residues. CDR1 LNHDA and CDR2 SQIVND come from the germline V gene (reference sequence). Trimming shortened V by 3 bases and J by 0 bases, and 13 bases separated the two germline ends. The CDR3 DNA is TGTGCCAGTAGTATCGGAGGGTCTGGTAGCACAGATACGCAGTATTTT. Translation: CASSIGGSGSTDTQYF. Full variable domain (missing parts from reference TRBV19 and TRBJ2-3): DGGITQSPKYLFRKEGQNVTLSCEQNLNHDAMYWYRQDPGQGLRLIYYSQIVNDFQKGDIAEGYSVSREKKESFPLTVTSAQKNPTAFYLCASSIGGSGSTDTQYFGPGTRLTVL.

This clonotype was seen at least ten times. This sequence joins TRBV20-1 and TRBJ1-2; TRBD1 is a possible D gene (5 bases). V was trimmed by 5 bases and J by 0 bases, leaving 19 bases between them. This CDR3 has 16 amino acids. CDR1 is DFQATT, CDR2 SNEGSKA, per germline (reference sequence). The CDR3 sequence is CSAEETRGEANYGYTF. The CDR3 DNA reads TGCAGTGCTGAAGAGACTCGGGGGGAGGCTAACTATGGCTACACCTTC.

This clonotype was seen at least ten times. The V call is TRBV20-1, the J call TRBJ2-1; D is uncertain. Trimming removed 3 bases from V and 13 bases from J, with 13 bases in between. CDR1 is DFQATT and CDR2 is SNEGSKA in the germline V gene (reference sequence). CDR3 length: 11 residues. The CDR3: CSARDPPRQFF. CDR3 in DNA: TGCAGTGCTAGGGACCCCCCACGTCAGTTCTTC.

J is TRBJ2-7 and V is TRBV7-6; D remains unclear. The germline V and J ends were trimmed by 0 bases and 0 bases, with 12 bases remaining between them. Germline V gene sequence: CDR1 SGHVS, CDR2 FNYEAQ. The CDR3 totals 16 residues. Here the CDR3 DNA reads TGTGCCAGCAGCTTAGCCTCTGGGGTTTCCTCCTACGAGCAGTACTTC. Translated, it gives CASSLASGVSSYEQYF.

This rearrangement joins TRBV11-1 to TRBJ1-1, with 7 positions matching TRBD1. Losses at the gene ends were 5 bases for V and 2 bases for J; bases not matched to a gene: 14. Germline V lookup: CDR1 SGHAT, CDR2 FQDESV (reference sequence). The CDR3 consists of 17 residues. CDR3 region: CASSATGVWSVNTEAFF. CDR3 sequence (DNA): TGTGCCAGCAGCGCCACAGGGGTTTGGTCGGTCAACACTGAAGCTTTCTTT.

This chain connects TRBV10-3 to TRBJ2-7; D unresolved. The CDR3 consists of 13 residues. CDR1 and CDR2 from the germline V gene are ENHRY and SYGVKD. V was trimmed by 3 bases and J by 3 bases, leaving 9 bases between them. The CDR3 DNA follows: TGTGCCATCAGTGATCCGCAGGACTACGAGCAGTACTTC. The encoded protein is CAISDPQDYEQYF.

As regards this clonotype: Its ends do not fully match the called genes, so a read error is possible. The V gene is TRBV10-3, the J gene TRBJ1-3, with TRBD1 identical over 7 bases. Germline V gene data show CDR1 as ENHRY and CDR2 as SYGVKD. The CDR3 runs to 14 residues. CDR3 region: CAPRGGGSGNTTYF. CDR3 DNA: TGTGCCCCACGGGGAGGGGGCTCTGGAAACACCACATATTTT.

There are a few counts of this clonotype. One base away lies a much larger clone, so this may be a sequencing read error. This chain links TRBV9 with TRBJ1-3; 7 positions match TRBD1. The CDR3 contains 16 residues. CDR1 SGDLS and CDR2 YYNGEE come from the germline V gene. The CDR3 here is CASSVGPKTGSNTICF. The CDR3 nucleotides are TGTGCCAGCAGCGTCGGACCAAAGACAGGGAGTAACACCATATGTTTT.

This clonotype was counted at least ten times. The chain combines TRBV3-1 with TRBJ1-6; 8 bases agree with TRBD1. Germline values: CDR1 LGHDT, CDR2 YNNKEL (reference sequence). V trimming: 3 bases; J trimming: 8 bases; junction bases outside the gene matches: 6. This CDR3 has 15 residues. CDR3 residues: CASSQRQGAHSPLHF. The DNA for the CDR3 is TGTGCCAGCAGCCAGCGCCAGGGGGCTCATTCACCCCTCCACTTT.

To note about this clonotype: The germline gene is not matched at one end of the junction; a read error may be the cause. The V and J genes are TRBV9 and TRBJ2-5; no firm D call. Germline V lookup: CDR1 SGDLS, CDR2 YYNGEE. The CDR3 spans 15 residues. In DNA form, the CDR3 reads TGTGCCGGCAGTCGAAACTCAGGAGCCCAAGAGACCCAGTACTTC. Translated: CAGSRNSGAQETQYF.

This clonotype was seen at least ten times. This chain connects TRBV12-3 or TRBV12-4 to TRBJ2-4; 8 bases line up with TRBD1. The trim removed 10 bases at V and 6 bases at J, leaving 8 bases unmatched. The CDR3 covers 13 residues. CDR3 region: CATCFQGANIQYF. The CDR3 DNA sequence: TGTGCCACCTGTTTTCAGGGGGCAAACATTCAGTACTTC.

The table lists this clonotype with many counts. The genes are TRBV4-2 and TRBJ2-4; D gene uncertain. Germline V CDR1 and CDR2: LGHNA, YNFKEQ. CDR3 length: 16 residues. Trimming stripped 4 bases from V and 0 bases from J, with 13 bases between. CDR3 protein: CASSPDSKLAKNIQYF. The CDR3 nucleotides read TGTGCCAGCAGCCCAGATTCGAAACTAGCCAAAAACATTCAGTACTTC.

Details on this clonotype: One end of the junction fails to match germline, which may point to a read error. CDR3 sequence reads: CASSLGAESERLFF. In DNA form, the CDR3 reads TGTGCCAGCAGCTTGGGGGCAGAGAGTGAAAGACTGTTTTTT. This sequence joins TRBV14 and TRBJ1-4; D might be TRBD1 (6 bases). The CDR3 has 14 amino acids. From germline, CDR1 is SGHDN and CDR2 FVKESK.

CDR3 DNA: TGTGCCAGCTCTCTACAATGGGACGGGACAGCTTCTAACTATGGCTACACCTTC. It is translated as CASSLQWDGTASNYGYTF. The chain employs TRBV18 and TRBJ1-2; TRBD1 aligns across 7 bases. Trimming at V came to 6 bases and at J to 0 bases, leaving 16 bases not matched to a gene. The CDR3 is made up of 18 amino acids. Looked up from germline, CDR1 is KGHSH and CDR2 is LQKENI. Using reference TRBV18 and TRBJ1-2 for the parts outside the CDR3, the full variable domain is NAGVMQNPRHLVRRRGQEARLRCSPMKGHSHVYWYRQLPEEGLKFMVYLQKENIIDESGMPKERFSAEFPKEGPSILRIQQVVRGDSAAYFCASSLQWDGTASNYGYTFGSGTRLTVV.

This clonotype was seen only once. A read error is possible here, since a much larger clone lies one base away. The gene calls are TRBV7-4 and TRBJ2-7; the match to TRBD2 covers 11 bases. CDR1 is SGHVT, CDR2 SQSDAQ, per germline. The junction had 8 bases not matched to a gene; V was cut back by 6 bases and J by 7 bases. The CDR3 spans 14 residues. CDR3 residues: CASSLTSGNNEQYF. The CDR3 bases are TGTGCCAGCAGTCTGACTAGCGGGAACAATGAGCAGTACTTC. Filled out from reference TRBV7-4 and TRBJ2-7, the complete variable domain reads GAGVSQSPRYKVAKRGRDVALRCDSISGHVTLYWYRQTLGQGSEVLTYSQSDAQRDKSGRPSGRFSAERPERSVSTLKIQRTEQGDSAVYLCASSLTSGNNEQYFGPGTRLTVT.